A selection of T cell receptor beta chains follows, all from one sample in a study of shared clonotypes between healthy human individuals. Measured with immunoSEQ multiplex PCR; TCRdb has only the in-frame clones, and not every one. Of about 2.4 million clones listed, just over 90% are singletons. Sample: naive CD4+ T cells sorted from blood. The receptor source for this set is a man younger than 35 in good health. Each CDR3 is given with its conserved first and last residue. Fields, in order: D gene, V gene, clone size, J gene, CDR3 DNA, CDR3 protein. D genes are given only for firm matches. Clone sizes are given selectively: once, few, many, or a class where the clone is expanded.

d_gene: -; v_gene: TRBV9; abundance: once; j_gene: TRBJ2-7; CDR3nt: TGTGCCAGCAGCGTAGAGGGGGCGGGACAATCCGAGCAGTACTTC; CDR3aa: CASSVEGAGQSEQYF
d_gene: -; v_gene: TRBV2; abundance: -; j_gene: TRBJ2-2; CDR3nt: TGTGCCAGCAGTCCCAGGACCGGGGAGCTGTTTTTT; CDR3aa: CASSPRTGELFF
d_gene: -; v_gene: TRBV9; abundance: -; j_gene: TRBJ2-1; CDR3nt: TGTGCCAGCAGCGGGGGAGCGAACTCCTACAATGAGCAGTTCTTC; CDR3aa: CASSGGANSYNEQFF
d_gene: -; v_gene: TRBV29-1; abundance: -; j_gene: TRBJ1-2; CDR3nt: TGCAGCGTTGGAACACCTAACTATGGCTACACCTTC; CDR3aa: CSVGTPNYGYTF
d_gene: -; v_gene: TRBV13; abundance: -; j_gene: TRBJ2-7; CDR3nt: TGTGCCAGCAGCTTAGAGCCAGGATACGAGCAGTACTTC; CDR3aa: CASSLEPGYEQYF
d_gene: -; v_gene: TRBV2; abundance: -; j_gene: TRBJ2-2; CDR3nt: TGTGCCAGCAGTGAATATCGGAACACCGGGGAGCTGTTTTTT; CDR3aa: CASSEYRNTGELFF
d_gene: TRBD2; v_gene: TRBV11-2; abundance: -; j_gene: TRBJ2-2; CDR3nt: TGTGCCAGCGGGGCTAGCGGTGACACCGGGGAGCTGTTTTTT; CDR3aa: CASGASGDTGELFF
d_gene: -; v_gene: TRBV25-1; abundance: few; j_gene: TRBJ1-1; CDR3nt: TGTGCCAGCAGTGGGTTAGGGGGGGCGAAGAACACTGAAGCTTTCTTT; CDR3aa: CASSGLGGAKNTEAFF
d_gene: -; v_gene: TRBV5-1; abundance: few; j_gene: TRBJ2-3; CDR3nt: TGCGCCAGCAGCCTCGTCACAGATACGCAGTATTTT; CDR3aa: CASSLVTDTQYF
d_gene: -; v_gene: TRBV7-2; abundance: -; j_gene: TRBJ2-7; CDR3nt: TGTGCCAGCAGCTTAGGAAAGGCCGGCGGGCCCTACTCCTACGAGCAGTACTTC; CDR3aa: CASSLGKAGGPYSYEQYF
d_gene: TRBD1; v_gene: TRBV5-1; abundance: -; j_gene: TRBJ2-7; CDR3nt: TGCGCCAGCAGCTTGGGAGACAGGGGCCACGAGCAGTACTTC; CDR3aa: CASSLGDRGHEQYF
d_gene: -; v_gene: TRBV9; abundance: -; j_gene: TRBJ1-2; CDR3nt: TGTGCCAGCAGCGCGCAAGGCCAGGGAAACTATGGCTACACCTTC; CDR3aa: CASSAQGQGNYGYTF
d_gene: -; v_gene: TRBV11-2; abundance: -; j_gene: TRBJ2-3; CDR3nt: TGTGCCAGCAGCGCCACAGGAATCACAGATACGCAGTATTTT; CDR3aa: CASSATGITDTQYF
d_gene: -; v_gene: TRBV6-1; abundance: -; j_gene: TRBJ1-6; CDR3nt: TGTGCCAGCAGTGCGGGCTTCCCCCTCCACTTT; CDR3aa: CASSAGFPLHF
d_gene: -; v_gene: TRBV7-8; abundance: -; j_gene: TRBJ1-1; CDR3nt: TGTGCCAGCAGCCCGGACACCCGAACGGCTTTCTTT; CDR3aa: CASSPDTRTAFF
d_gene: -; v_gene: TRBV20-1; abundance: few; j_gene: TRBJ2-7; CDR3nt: TGCAGTGCTAGAGATCCCTACGAGCAGTACTTC; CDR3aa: CSARDPYEQYF